This TCR beta chain was observed in a study of T-cell memory formation after mild COVID-19. Study in general: Across donors, TCR clusters were largely donor specific. Overall study findings and caveats: CD4/CD8 balance held among clones contracting day 15 to 85, and later expanders leaned CD4+. That cross-reactive memory joined was suggested by some responding clones appearing in pre-infection memory.

To note about this clonotype: Its antigen is not identified.

TCR alpha and TCR beta cDNA libraries carrying sample barcodes and UMIs came from 5'RACE with constant-segment primers. TCRdb fed the 5' RACE reads into MiXCR, producing one record per CDR3 protein. This sample has about 210,000 distinct CDR3 sequences; 27% occur once, and the top ten carry about an eighth. Sequenced material: PBMCs or a T cell subset sorted from them (not recorded which). This sequence originates from an adult woman who had mild COVID-19 (a few samples of this study predate the infection). Cell type and time point are not known.

CDR3 sequence: CSVAGGSREETQYF. CDR3 DNA: TGCAGCGTCGCCGGGGGCTCCCGGGAGGAGACCCAGTACTTC. The V call is TRBV29-1, the J call TRBJ2-5; D possibly uses TRBD1 or TRBD2 (6 bases each). V was cut by 6 bases and J by 5 bases, with 19 bases left in between. The germline V gene encodes CDR1 SQVTM and CDR2 ANQGSEA. This CDR3 is 14 amino acids long.